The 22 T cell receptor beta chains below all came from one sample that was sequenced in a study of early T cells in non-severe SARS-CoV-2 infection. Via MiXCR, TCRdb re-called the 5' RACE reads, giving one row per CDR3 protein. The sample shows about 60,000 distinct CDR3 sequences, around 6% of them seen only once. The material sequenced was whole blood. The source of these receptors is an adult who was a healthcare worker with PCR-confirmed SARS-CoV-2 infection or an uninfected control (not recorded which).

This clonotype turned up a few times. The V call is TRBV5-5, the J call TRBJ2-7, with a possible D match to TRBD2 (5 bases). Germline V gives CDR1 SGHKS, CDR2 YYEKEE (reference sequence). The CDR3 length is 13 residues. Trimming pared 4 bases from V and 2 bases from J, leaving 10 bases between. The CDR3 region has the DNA TGTGCCAGCAGCCCGATCGGGACCTACGAGCAGTACTTC. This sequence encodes CASSPIGTYEQYF.

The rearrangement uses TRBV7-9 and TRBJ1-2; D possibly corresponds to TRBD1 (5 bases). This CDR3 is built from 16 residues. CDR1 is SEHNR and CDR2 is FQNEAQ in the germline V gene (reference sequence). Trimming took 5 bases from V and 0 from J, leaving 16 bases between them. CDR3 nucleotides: TGTGCCAGCAGCGGGATCCAGGGAATTTCTAACTATGGCTACACCTTC. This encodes CASSGIQGISNYGYTF.

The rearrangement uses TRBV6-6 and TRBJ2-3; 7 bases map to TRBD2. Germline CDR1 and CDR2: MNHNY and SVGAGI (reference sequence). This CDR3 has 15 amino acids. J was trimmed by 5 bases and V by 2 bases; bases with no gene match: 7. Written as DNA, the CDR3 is TGTGCCAGCAGTTACGGACTAGGAACTGGAGATACGCAGTATTTT. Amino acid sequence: CASSYGLGTGDTQYF.

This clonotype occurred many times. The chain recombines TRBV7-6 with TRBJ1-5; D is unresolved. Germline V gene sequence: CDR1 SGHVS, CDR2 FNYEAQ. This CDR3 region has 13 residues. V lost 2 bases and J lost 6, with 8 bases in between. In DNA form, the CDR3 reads TGTGCCAGCAGCTTACGGTCTGCTCAGCCCCAGCATTTT. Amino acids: CASSLRSAQPQHF.

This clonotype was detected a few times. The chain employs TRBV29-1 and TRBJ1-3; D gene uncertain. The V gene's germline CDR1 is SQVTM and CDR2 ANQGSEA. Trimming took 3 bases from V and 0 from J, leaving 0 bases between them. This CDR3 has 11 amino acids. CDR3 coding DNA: TGCAGCGTTGACTCTGGAAACACCATATATTTT. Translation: CSVDSGNTIYF.

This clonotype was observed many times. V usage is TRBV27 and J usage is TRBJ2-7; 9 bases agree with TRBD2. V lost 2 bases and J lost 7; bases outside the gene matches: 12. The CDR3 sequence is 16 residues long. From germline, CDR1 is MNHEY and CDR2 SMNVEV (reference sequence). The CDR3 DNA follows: TGTGCCAGCAGTTTAGTGTGGGATAGCGGGAGTCGGGAGCAGTACTTC. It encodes CASSLVWDSGSREQYF.

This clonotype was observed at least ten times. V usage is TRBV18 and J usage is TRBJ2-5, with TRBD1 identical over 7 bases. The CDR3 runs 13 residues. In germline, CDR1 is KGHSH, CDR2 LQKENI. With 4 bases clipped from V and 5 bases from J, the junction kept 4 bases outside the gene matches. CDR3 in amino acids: CASSLDRDETQYF. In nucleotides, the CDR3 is TGTGCCAGCTCACTCGACAGGGACGAGACCCAGTACTTC.

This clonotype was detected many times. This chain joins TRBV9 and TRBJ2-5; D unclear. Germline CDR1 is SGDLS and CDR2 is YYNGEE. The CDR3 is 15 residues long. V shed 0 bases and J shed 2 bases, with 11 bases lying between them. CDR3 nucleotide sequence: TGTGCCAGCAGCGTAGACCCCACAACTCAAGAGACCCAGTACTTC. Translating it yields CASSVDPTTQETQYF.

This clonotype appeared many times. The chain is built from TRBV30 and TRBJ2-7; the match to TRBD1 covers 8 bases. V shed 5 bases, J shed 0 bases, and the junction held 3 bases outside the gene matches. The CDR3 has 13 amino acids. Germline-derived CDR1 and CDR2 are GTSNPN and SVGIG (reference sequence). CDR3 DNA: TGTGCCTGGGACAGGGGAACCTCCTACGAGCAGTACTTC. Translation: CAWDRGTSYEQYF.

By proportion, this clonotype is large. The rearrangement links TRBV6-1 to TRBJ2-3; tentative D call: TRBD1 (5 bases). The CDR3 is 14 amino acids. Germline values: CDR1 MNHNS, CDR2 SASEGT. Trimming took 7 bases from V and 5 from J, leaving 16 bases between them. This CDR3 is CASNQQDVGDTQYF. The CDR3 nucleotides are TGTGCCAGCAACCAACAGGATGTGGGAGATACGCAGTATTTT.

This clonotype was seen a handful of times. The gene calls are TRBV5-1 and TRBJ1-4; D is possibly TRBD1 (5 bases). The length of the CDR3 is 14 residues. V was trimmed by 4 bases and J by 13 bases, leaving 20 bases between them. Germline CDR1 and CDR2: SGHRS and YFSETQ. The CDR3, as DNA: TGCGCCAGCAGCAACCGGGACTCTGCTGGTGGACTGTTTTTT. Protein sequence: CASSNRDSAGGLFF.

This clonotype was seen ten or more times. Here the CDR3 reads CASSDSRTSGGANEQFF. CDR3 nucleotide sequence: TGTGCCAGCAGTGACTCGAGGACTAGCGGGGGGGCGAATGAGCAGTTCTTC. This chain links TRBV6-4 with TRBJ2-1; 15 positions agree with TRBD2. V lost 0 bases and J lost 7; bases outside the gene matches: 4. The V gene's germline CDR1 is MRHNA and CDR2 SNTAGT. The CDR3 totals 17 residues.

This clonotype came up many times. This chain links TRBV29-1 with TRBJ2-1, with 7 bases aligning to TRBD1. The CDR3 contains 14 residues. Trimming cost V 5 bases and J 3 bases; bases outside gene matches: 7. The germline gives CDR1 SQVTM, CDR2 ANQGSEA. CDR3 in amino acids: CSVPRDSSYNEQFF. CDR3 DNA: TGCAGCGTTCCCCGGGACAGCAGCTACAATGAGCAGTTCTTC.

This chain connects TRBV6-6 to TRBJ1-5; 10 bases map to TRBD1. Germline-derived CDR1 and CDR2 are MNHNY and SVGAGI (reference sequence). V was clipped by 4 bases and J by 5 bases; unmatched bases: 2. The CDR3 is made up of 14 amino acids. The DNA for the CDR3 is TGTGCCAGCAGTTCGGGACAGGGGTATCAGCCCCAGCATTTT. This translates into CASSSGQGYQPQHF.

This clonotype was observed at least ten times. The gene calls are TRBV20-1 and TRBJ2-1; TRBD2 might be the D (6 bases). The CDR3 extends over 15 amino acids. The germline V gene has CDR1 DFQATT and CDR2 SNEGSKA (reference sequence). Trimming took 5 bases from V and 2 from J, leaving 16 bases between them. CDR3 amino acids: CSARRGGPPYNEQFF. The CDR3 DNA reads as TGCAGTGCTCGGCGGGGCGGCCCGCCCTACAATGAGCAGTTCTTC.

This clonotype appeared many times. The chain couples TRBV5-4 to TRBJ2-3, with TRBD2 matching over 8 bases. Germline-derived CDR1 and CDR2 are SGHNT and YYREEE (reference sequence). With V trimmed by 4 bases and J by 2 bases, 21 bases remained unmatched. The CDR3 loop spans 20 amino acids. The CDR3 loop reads CASSRNGGLGGFGDTDTQYF. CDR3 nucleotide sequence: TGTGCCAGCAGCCGAAACGGGGGACTAGGGGGATTTGGGGACACAGATACGCAGTATTTT.

The CDR3: CASSLDSGGLDTQYF. As DNA, the CDR3 is TGTGCCAGCAGCTTAGACAGCGGGGGATTGGATACGCAGTATTTT. The rearrangement joins TRBV7-2 to TRBJ2-3; 8 nucleotides agree with TRBD2. The V segment lost 1 base and the J segment 6 bases; nucleotides outside the gene matches: 6. The CDR3 contains 15 residues. CDR1 and CDR2 (germline): SGHTA, FQGNSA.

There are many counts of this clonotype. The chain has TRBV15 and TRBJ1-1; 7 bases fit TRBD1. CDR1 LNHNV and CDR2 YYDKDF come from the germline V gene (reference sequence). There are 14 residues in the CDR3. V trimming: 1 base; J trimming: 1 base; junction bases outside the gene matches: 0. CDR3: CATSRGTGNTEAFF. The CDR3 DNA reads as TGTGCCACCAGCAGAGGGACAGGGAACACTGAAGCTTTCTTT.

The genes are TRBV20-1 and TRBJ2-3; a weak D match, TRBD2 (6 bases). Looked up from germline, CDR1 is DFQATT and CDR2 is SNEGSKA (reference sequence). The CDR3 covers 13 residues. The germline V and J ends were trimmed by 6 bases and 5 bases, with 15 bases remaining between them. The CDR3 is CSAGFGRVDTQYF. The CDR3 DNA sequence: TGCAGTGCAGGGTTCGGGAGAGTAGATACGCAGTATTTT.

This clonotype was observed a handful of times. In DNA form, the CDR3 reads TGTGCCAGCACCCTAGAAGGGAGCGCCGGAGATACGCAGTATTTT. Protein product: CASTLEGSAGDTQYF. The rearrangement joins TRBV6-2 or TRBV6-3 to TRBJ2-3, with D maybe TRBD2 (5 bases). In germline, CDR1 is MNHEY, CDR2 SVGEGT. This CDR3 comprises 15 residues. V lost 7 bases, J lost 5 bases, and 19 bases lay in between.

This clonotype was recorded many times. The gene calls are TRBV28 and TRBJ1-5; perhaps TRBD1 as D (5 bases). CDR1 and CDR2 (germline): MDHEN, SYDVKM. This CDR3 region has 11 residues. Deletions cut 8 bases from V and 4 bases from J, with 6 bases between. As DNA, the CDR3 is TGTGCCAGCGGGGGGAATCAGCCCCAGCATTTT. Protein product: CASGGNQPQHF.

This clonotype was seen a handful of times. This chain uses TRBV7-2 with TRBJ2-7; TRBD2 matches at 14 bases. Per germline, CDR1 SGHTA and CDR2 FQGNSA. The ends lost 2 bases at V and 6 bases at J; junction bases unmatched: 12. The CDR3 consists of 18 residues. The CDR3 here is CASSLPTGTSGRASEQYF. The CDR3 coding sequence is TGTGCCAGCAGCTTACCTACCGGGACTAGCGGGAGAGCTAGCGAGCAGTACTTC.